Sequencing of this T cell receptor beta chain was carried out in a study of shared clonotypes between healthy human individuals. CDR1 SGHNT and CDR2 YYREEE come from the germline V gene (reference sequence). Trimming stripped 5 bases from V and 3 bases from J, with 17 bases between. The length of the CDR3 is 15 residues. Assay: immunoSEQ multiplex PCR; the TCRdb copy retains only in-frame clones and omits some. The sample yields 2.5 million or so clones, approximately 94% seen once. The sequenced material came from naive CD4+ T cells sorted from blood. Subset noted: CD45RA+ positively selected. The TCR comes from a man younger than 35 in good health. The rearrangement links TRBV5-4 to TRBJ2-5, with D perhaps matching TRBD2 (6 bases). CDR3: CASSQSPGDEETQYF. The CDR3 nucleotides are TGTGCCAGCAGTCAGTCCCCGGGGGACGAAGAGACCCAGTACTTC.